This T cell receptor beta chain was identified during a study of T-cell reconstitution after alpha-beta-depleted transplantation in children. This CDR3 is built from 17 residues. CDR1 and CDR2 from the germline V gene are MNHEY and SVGEGT. With 2 bases clipped from V and 1 base from J, the junction kept 7 bases outside the gene matches. TCRbeta library preparation incorporated unique molecular identifiers. TCRdb passed the PCR reads through MiXCR, listing each CDR3 protein once. The repertoire includes about 640,000 distinct CDR3 sequences, approximately 17% of them detected once, and about 1.1% sits in the top ten.

Source: PBMCs from the stem cell graft donor, taken from the stem cell graft. This chain links TRBV6-2 or TRBV6-3 with TRBJ2-2; the match to TRBD2 covers 7 bases. The receptor was isolated from a human donor who donated a stem cell graft to a child with acute myeloid leukemia. CDR3 loop: CASSYRGVALNTGELFF. The CDR3 nucleotides read TGTGCCAGCAGTTACCGGGGGGTAGCGTTGAACACCGGGGAGCTGTTTTTT.